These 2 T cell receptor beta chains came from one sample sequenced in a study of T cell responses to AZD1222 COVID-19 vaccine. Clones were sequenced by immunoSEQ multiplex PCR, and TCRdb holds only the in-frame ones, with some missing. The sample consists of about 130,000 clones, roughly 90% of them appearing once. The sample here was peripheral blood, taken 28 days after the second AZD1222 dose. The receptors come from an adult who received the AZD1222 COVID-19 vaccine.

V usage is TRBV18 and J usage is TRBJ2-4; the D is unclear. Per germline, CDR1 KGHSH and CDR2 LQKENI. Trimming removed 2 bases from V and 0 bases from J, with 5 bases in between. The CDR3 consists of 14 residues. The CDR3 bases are TGTGCCAGCTCACCAGTGGTAGCCAAAAACATTCAGTACTTC. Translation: CASSPVVAKNIQYF.

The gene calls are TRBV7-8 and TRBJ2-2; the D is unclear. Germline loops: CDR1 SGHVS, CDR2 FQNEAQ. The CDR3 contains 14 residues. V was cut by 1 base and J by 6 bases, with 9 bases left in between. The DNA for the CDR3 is TGTGCCAGCAGCTTAGTGGTGGCCCCCGGGGAGCTGTTTTTT. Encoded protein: CASSLVVAPGELFF.